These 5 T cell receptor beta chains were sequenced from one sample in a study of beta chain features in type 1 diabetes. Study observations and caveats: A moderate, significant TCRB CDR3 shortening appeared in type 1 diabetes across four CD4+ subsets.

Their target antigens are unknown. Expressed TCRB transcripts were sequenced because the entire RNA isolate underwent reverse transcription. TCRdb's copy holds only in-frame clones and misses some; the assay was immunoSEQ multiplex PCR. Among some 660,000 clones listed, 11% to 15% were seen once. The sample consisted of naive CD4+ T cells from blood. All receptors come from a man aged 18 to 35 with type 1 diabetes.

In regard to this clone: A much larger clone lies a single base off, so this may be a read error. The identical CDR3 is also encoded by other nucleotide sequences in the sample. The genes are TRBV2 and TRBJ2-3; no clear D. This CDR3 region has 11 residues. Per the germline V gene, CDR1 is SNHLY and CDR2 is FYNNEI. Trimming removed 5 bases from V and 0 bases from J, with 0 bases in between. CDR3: CASSSTDTQYF. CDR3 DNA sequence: TGTGCCAGCAGTAGCACAGATACGCAGTATTTT. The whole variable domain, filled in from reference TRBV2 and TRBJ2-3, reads EPEVTQTPSHQVTQMGQEVILRCVPISNHLYFYWYRQILGQKVEFLVSFYNNEISEKSEIFDDQFSVERPDGSNFTLKIRSTKLEDSAMYFCASSSTDTQYFGPGTRLTVL.

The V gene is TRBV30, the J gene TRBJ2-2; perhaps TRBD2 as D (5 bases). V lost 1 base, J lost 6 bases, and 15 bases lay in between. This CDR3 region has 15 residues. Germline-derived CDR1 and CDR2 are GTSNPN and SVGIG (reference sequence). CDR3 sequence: CAWSGAYGKAGELFF. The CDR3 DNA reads TGTGCCTGGAGTGGCGCTTACGGGAAGGCCGGGGAGCTGTTTTTT.

For the CDR3, the DNA is TGTGCCAGCAGCGTAAGGGGAACGGGAAGCACAGATACGCAGTATTTT. This translates into CASSVRGTGSTDTQYF. The rearrangement links TRBV9 to TRBJ2-3, with D tentatively TRBD1 or TRBD2 (5 bases each). The germline V and J ends were trimmed by 1 base and 0 bases, with 12 bases remaining between them. Germline values: CDR1 SGDLS, CDR2 YYNGEE. This CDR3 has 16 amino acids. The full variable domain, in which reference TRBV9 and TRBJ2-3 provide the parts outside the CDR3, is DSGVTQTPKHLITATGQRVTLRCSPRSGDLSVYWYQQSLDQGLQFLIQYYNGEERAKGNILERFSAQQFPDLHSELNLSSLELGDSALYFCASSVRGTGSTDTQYFGPGTRLTVL.

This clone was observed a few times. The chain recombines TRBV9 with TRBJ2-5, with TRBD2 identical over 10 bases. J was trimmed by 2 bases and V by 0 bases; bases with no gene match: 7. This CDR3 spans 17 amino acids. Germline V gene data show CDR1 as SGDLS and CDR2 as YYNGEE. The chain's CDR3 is CASSVGASGGEQETQYF. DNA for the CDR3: TGTGCCAGCAGCGTAGGAGCGAGCGGGGGGGAACAAGAGACCCAGTACTTC. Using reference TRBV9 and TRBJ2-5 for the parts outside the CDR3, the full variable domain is DSGVTQTPKHLITATGQRVTLRCSPRSGDLSVYWYQQSLDQGLQFLIQYYNGEERAKGNILERFSAQQFPDLHSELNLSSLELGDSALYFCASSVGASGGEQETQYFGPGTRLLVL.

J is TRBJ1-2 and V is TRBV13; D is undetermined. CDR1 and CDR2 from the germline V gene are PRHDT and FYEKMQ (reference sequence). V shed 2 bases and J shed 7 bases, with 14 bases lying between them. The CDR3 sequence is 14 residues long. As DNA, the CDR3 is TGTGCCAGCAGCTTACGAGCAACAGACGGTGGCTACACCTTC. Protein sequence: CASSLRATDGGYTF. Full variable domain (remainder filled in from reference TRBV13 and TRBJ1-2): AAGVIQSPRHLIKEKRETATLKCYPIPRHDTVYWYQQGPGQDPQFLISFYEKMQSDKGSIPDRFSAQQFSDYHSELNMSSLELGDSALYFCASSLRATDGGYTFGSGTRLTVV.